The 16 T cell receptor beta chains presented below share a single source sample, sequenced in a study of blood T cells in healthy people across ages. The second PCR ran roughly 6 to 11 cycles with a sample-barcoded 5' primer and J-beta primers. TCRdb passed the 5' RACE reads through MiXCR, listing each CDR3 protein once. The sample lists hundreds of thousands of distinct CDR3 sequences; roughly 56% were seen once. Sequenced material: blood. These receptors were collected from a man aged 35-49 years in good health.

This clonotype was picked up a small number of times. The J gene is TRBJ2-4, the V gene TRBV20-1; the D gene is possibly TRBD2 (6 bases). This CDR3 has 12 residues. Germline assignment: CDR1 DFQATT and CDR2 SNEGSKA (reference sequence). V lost 7 bases and J 11 bases, leaving 18 bases between the germline ends. This chain's CDR3 is CSVYRQPGVQYF. CDR3 bases: TGCAGTGTATACAGACAACCGGGGGTTCAGTACTTC.

In this sample, this clonotype turned up many times. The V and J genes are TRBV11-2 and TRBJ2-7, with 9 nucleotides matching TRBD1. Losses at the gene ends were 6 bases for V and 5 bases for J; bases not matched to a gene: 8. The CDR3 is 14 amino acids. CDR1 SGHAT and CDR2 FQNNGV come from the germline V gene. The CDR3 sequence is CASRPPGQGHEQYF. CDR3 bases: TGTGCCAGCAGGCCACCGGGACAGGGTCACGAGCAGTACTTC.

There are a few counts of this clonotype. This chain connects TRBV20-1 to TRBJ2-1, with 8 positions matching TRBD1. The V and J ends lost 1 base and 3 bases, in that order; junction bases with no gene match: 5. The CDR3 runs to 15 residues. CDR1 is DFQATT, CDR2 SNEGSKA, per germline (reference sequence). In nucleotides, the CDR3 is TGCAGTGCTAGAGCGGACAGGGTCCTCTACAATGAGCAGTTCTTC. Its protein is CSARADRVLYNEQFF.

This clonotype was counted many times. The CDR3 DNA reads TGTGCCAGCAGTGAAGTAGGGGCTTCCTATGGCTACACCTTC. Protein: CASSEVGASYGYTF. V gene TRBV2 combines with J gene TRBJ1-2, with D possibly matching TRBD1 (5 bases). The CDR3 extends over 14 amino acids. Trimming stripped 1 base from V and 4 bases from J, with 10 bases between. CDR1 is SNHLY, CDR2 FYNNEI, per germline.

This clonotype was picked up one time. This chain joins TRBV3-1 and TRBJ2-3, with 10 positions matching TRBD2. Germline V gene lookup returns CDR1 LGHDT and CDR2 YNNKEL (reference sequence). The junction had 12 bases not matched to a gene; V was cut back by 1 base and J by 5 bases. The CDR3 consists of 18 residues. The CDR3 loop reads CASSQVGRLAGVLDTQYF. The CDR3 DNA reads as TGTGCCAGCAGCCAAGTAGGGAGGCTAGCGGGAGTTCTAGATACGCAGTATTTT.

CDR3 nucleotides: TGCGCCAGCAGCCCCGGATCAGCTTACAATGAGCAGTTCTTC. This codes for CASSPGSAYNEQFF. This chain links TRBV5-1 with TRBJ2-1; D unresolved. Trimming removed 4 bases from V and 4 bases from J, with 12 bases in between. Germline loops: CDR1 SGHRS, CDR2 YFSETQ. CDR3 length: 14 amino acids.

This rearrangement joins TRBV29-1 to TRBJ2-3; D tentatively reads TRBD1 or TRBD2 (6 bases each). This CDR3 has 14 residues. V was shortened by 7 bases and J by 2 bases, with 16 bases between the two germline ends. The V gene's germline CDR1 is SQVTM and CDR2 ANQGSEA. CDR3 sequence (DNA): TGCAGCGCGTATAGCGGACAGTTCACAGATACGCAGTATTTT. This gives the protein CSAYSGQFTDTQYF.

The chain carries TRBV15 and TRBJ1-5, with D perhaps matching TRBD1 (5 bases). V shed 3 bases and J shed 5 bases, with 20 bases lying between them. The V gene's germline CDR1 is LNHNV and CDR2 YYDKDF (reference sequence). The CDR3 runs 17 residues. The DNA of the CDR3 is TGTGCCACCAGCAGCCTTCGAGTGGGGGGTTGGCATCAGCCCCAGCATTTT. Translated, it gives CATSSLRVGGWHQPQHF.

The chain uses TRBV12-3 or TRBV12-4 and TRBJ1-5, with TRBD1 matching 7 bases. V was pared by 3 bases and J by 9 bases, with 5 bases of the junction left unmatched. This CDR3 contains 13 residues. CDR3 nucleotide sequence: TGTGCCAGCAGTTTGCAGGGGGTCCCGCCCCAGCATTTT. Protein sequence: CASSLQGVPPQHF.

This clonotype has at least ten counts. The chain is built from TRBV20-1 and TRBJ1-2; TRBD1 is a possible D gene (6 bases). Germline V lookup: CDR1 DFQATT, CDR2 SNEGSKA (reference sequence). With 3 bases removed from V and 1 base from J, the gap between germline ends came to 18 bases. The CDR3 has 16 amino acids. The CDR3 DNA is TGCAGTGCTAGCGATGGCGGGACATATGTTAACTATGGCTACACCTTC. Its protein is CSASDGGTYVNYGYTF.

V is TRBV29-1 and J is TRBJ2-4; D perhaps matches TRBD1 (6 bases). The tail of the sequence fits TRBJ2-7 better, so the J call may be wrong. Germline values: CDR1 SQVTM, CDR2 ANQGSEA. CDR3 length equals 12 residues. The CDR3 DNA follows: TGCAGCGTTGGCCGGTTAGGGGGCGAGCAGTACTTC. It specifies CSVGRLGGEQYF.

This chain joins TRBV13 and TRBJ2-6; no definite D call. Germline values: CDR1 PRHDT, CDR2 FYEKMQ (reference sequence). The CDR3 covers 20 residues. Deletions cut 4 bases from V and 0 bases from J, with 22 bases between. Here the CDR3 reads CASSSLFGWGGDSGANVLTF. The CDR3 DNA sequence: TGTGCCAGCAGCTCCCTTTTTGGCTGGGGTGGGGACTCTGGGGCCAACGTCCTGACTTTC.

Of note for this clonotype: The junction departs from germline at one end; a sequencing error may be responsible. The chain employs TRBV20-1 and TRBJ2-1; tentative D call: TRBD2 (6 bases). CDR1 is DFQATT and CDR2 is SNEGSKA in the germline V gene (reference sequence). The length of the CDR3 is 13 residues. The CDR3 DNA follows: TGCAGTGCTAGAGCGGGTGGGGAGGTAGAGCGGTTCTTC. This gives the protein CSARAGGEVERFF.

This chain uses TRBV5-1 with TRBJ1-4; a weak D match, TRBD1 (5 bases). Trimming cost V 2 bases and J 5 bases, with 10 bases left between them. The CDR3 loop spans 14 amino acids. Germline loops: CDR1 SGHRS, CDR2 YFSETQ. The CDR3 here is CASSFRGSNEKLFF. The CDR3, as DNA: TGCGCCAGCAGCTTCCGGGGCAGCAATGAAAAACTGTTTTTT.

The chain employs TRBV12-3 or TRBV12-4 and TRBJ2-3; 8 nucleotides line up with TRBD2. The CDR3 is made up of 14 amino acids. Trimming at V came to 5 bases and at J to 2 bases, leaving 3 bases not matched to a gene. Here the CDR3 DNA reads TGTGCCAGCAGTGCGGGGGGTCTCACAGATACGCAGTATTTT. Protein sequence: CASSAGGLTDTQYF.

The V call is TRBV28, the J call TRBJ2-5; TRBD1 might be the D (6 bases). The CDR3 has 16 residues. Germline V lookup: CDR1 MDHEN, CDR2 SYDVKM. Trimming left V 4 bases short and J 0 bases short, with 15 bases between. CDR3 in DNA: TGTGCCAGCAGTTCTAACATCCAGGGGTACCAAGAGACCCAGTACTTC. Amino acid sequence: CASSSNIQGYQETQYF.